This T cell receptor (beta chain) is drawn from a study of cytomegalovirus exposure and HLA in healthy donors. With respect to this clone: Its matching antigen is unknown.

PCR employed 60 Vbeta and 13 Jbeta primers. Repertoires were generated with immunoSEQ multiplex PCR, while TCRdb's copy carries only in-frame clones and drops some. The sample includes approximately 190,000 clones, 81% of them seen just once. This CDR3 has 14 residues. Deletions cut 6 bases from V and 2 bases from J, with 15 bases between. Study findings and constraints: In a later analysis, DRB1 alleles had the most associated TCRs; HLA-C alleles the fewest.

Sequencing was done on a sample of PBMCs. V gene TRBV5-3 combines with J gene TRBJ2-7; D is ambiguous. TRBV5-3 is classed as an ORF, of uncertain function. This receptor was taken from a man aged 45-65 years in good health and CMV-seronegative. CDR3 sequence reads: CARTKLGVTYEQYF. For the CDR3, the DNA is TGTGCCAGAACCAAATTAGGAGTGACCTACGAGCAGTACTTC.